The 16 T cell receptor beta chains listed next were all sequenced from one sample in a study of CD4+ T cells in melanoma. Assay: immunoSEQ multiplex PCR; the TCRdb copy retains only in-frame clones and omits some. The sample shows some 50,000 clones, 75% to 90% of them seen only once. Input material: peripheral blood. These receptors came from a human donor with melanoma.

The genes are TRBV5-5 and TRBJ1-4, with a possible D match to TRBD1 (6 bases). Germline CDR1 SGHKS, CDR2 YYEKEE (reference sequence). The CDR3 is 17 residues long. The germline V and J ends were trimmed by 3 bases and 8 bases, with 23 bases remaining between them. The CDR3 DNA sequence: TGTGCCAGCAGCTCCGACCTTATTCGGGGCAGGGGAGAAAAACTGTTTTTT. Residues: CASSSDLIRGRGEKLFF.

The J gene is TRBJ2-1, the V gene TRBV7-2; D is unclear. This CDR3 has 13 residues. The germline V gene encodes CDR1 SGHTA and CDR2 FQGNSA. V lost 0 bases and J lost 7, with 7 bases in between. CDR3 coding DNA: TGTGCCAGCAGCTTAGCTTACGGGAATGAGCAGTTCTTC. The encoded protein is CASSLAYGNEQFF.

The CDR3 DNA follows: TGCAGCGTTGATCTGACTAGCGGGGTTCCCACAGATACGCAGTATTTT. Amino acid sequence: CSVDLTSGVPTDTQYF. The J gene is TRBJ2-3, the V gene TRBV29-1, with 11 bases fitting TRBD2. V trimming: 3 bases; J trimming: 2 bases; junction bases outside the gene matches: 7. The CDR3 has 16 amino acids. Germline CDR1 is SQVTM and CDR2 is ANQGSEA.

V usage is TRBV7-3 and J usage is TRBJ1-1, with D hard to call. The CDR3 contains 13 residues. Germline V gene data show CDR1 as SGHTA and CDR2 as FQGTGA. Trimming stripped 0 bases from V and 0 bases from J, with 2 bases between. CDR3 in DNA: TGTGCCAGCAGCTTAACCATGAACACTGAAGCTTTCTTT. This encodes CASSLTMNTEAFF.

The V call is TRBV19, the J call TRBJ1-2; 9 nucleotides line up with TRBD1. V lost 10 bases to trimming and J lost 4 bases; unmatched junction nucleotides: 7. This CDR3 is built from 13 residues. Germline CDR1 reads LNHDA; CDR2 reads SQIVND (reference sequence). The CDR3: CATRDRASYGYTF. The DNA of the CDR3 is TGTGCCACCCGGGACAGGGCTTCCTATGGCTACACCTTC.

The rearrangement uses TRBV6-6 and TRBJ1-4; no firm D call. Trimming cost V 3 bases and J 4 bases, with 12 bases left between them. This CDR3 spans 15 amino acids. Germline-derived CDR1 and CDR2 are MNHNY and SVGAGI (reference sequence). The CDR3 sequence: CASSYPGRNNEKLFF. CDR3 nucleotides: TGTGCCAGCAGTTATCCCGGGAGAAATAATGAAAAACTGTTTTTT.

This chain joins TRBV9 and TRBJ2-3, with 9 bases that match TRBD1. Germline CDR1 is SGDLS and CDR2 is YYNGEE. This CDR3 contains 17 residues. The junction had 11 bases not matched to a gene; V was cut back by 2 bases and J by 4 bases. In DNA, the CDR3 is TGTGCCAGCAGCGTCCGAAGCCCGGGACAGGGCCCAGATACGCAGTATTTT. Residues: CASSVRSPGQGPDTQYF.

The V gene is TRBV18, the J gene TRBJ2-3; 8 nucleotides align to TRBD2. The CDR3 sequence is 16 residues long. CDR1 and CDR2 from the germline V gene are KGHSH and LQKENI. The junction had 6 bases not matched to a gene; V was cut back by 0 bases and J by 4 bases. The CDR3, as DNA: TGTGCCAGCTCACCACCGGCTAGCGGGTTTTCAGATACGCAGTATTTT. Protein sequence: CASSPPASGFSDTQYF.

This chain joins TRBV2 and TRBJ1-1, with 7 bases matching TRBD1. With V trimmed by 6 bases and J by 5 bases, 9 bases remained unmatched. Germline V gene data show CDR1 as SNHLY and CDR2 as FYNNEI. The CDR3 is 14 residues long. The CDR3 bases are TGTGCCAGCAGGGGACAGCCTATTGAGACTGAAGCTTTCTTT. Amino acids: CASRGQPIETEAFF. The entire variable domain, with the rest obtained from reference TRBV2 and TRBJ1-1, is as follows: EPEVTQTPSHQVTQMGQEVILRCVPISNHLYFYWYRQILGQKVEFLVSFYNNEISEKSEIFDDQFSVERPDGSNFTLKIRSTKLEDSAMYFCASRGQPIETEAFFGQGTRLTVV.

To note about this clone: This specimen includes other DNA sequences encoding the same CDR3. The chain is built from TRBV9 and TRBJ2-1; D not certain. V was shortened by 0 bases and J by 1 base, with 2 bases between the two germline ends. The germline V gene encodes CDR1 SGDLS and CDR2 YYNGEE. The CDR3 contains 13 residues. CDR3 nucleotides: TGTGCCAGCAGCGTAGGGTCCTACAATGAGCAGTTCTTC. Protein product: CASSVGSYNEQFF.

This clone showed up just a few times. V is TRBV9 and J is TRBJ1-1, with TRBD1 as a possible D gene (5 bases). The germline CDR1 and CDR2 sequences are SGDLS and YYNGEE. The CDR3 is made up of 13 amino acids. Trimming stripped 4 bases from V and 7 bases from J, with 14 bases between. Here the CDR3 reads CASSTRAGLEAFF. The CDR3, as DNA: TGTGCCAGCAGCACACGTGCGGGACTTGAAGCTTTCTTT.

The gene calls are TRBV28 and TRBJ1-6, with a tentative D call TRBD1 (5 bases). Germline V CDR1 and CDR2: MDHEN, SYDVKM. This CDR3 region has 13 residues. The V gene lost 3 bases and the J gene lost 10 bases, with 10 bases spanning the gap. The CDR3 bases are TGTGCCAGCAGTTTGGCAGGGCGCTCACCCCTCCACTTT. Encoded protein: CASSLAGRSPLHF.

The chain combines TRBV5-5 with TRBJ2-1, with 7 bases lining up with TRBD2. The CDR3 is 17 amino acids. J was trimmed by 5 bases and V by 4 bases; bases with no gene match: 15. Germline values: CDR1 SGHKS, CDR2 YYEKEE (reference sequence). CDR3 nucleotides: TGTGCCAGCAGCAAGGATGGGGACTATGGGGTTAACAATGAGCAGTTCTTC. Encoded protein: CASSKDGDYGVNNEQFF.

This clone was observed once. The rearrangement uses TRBV4-1 and TRBJ1-2; 9 nucleotides match TRBD1. CDR1 and CDR2 (germline): MGHRA, YSYEKL. Losses at the gene ends were 2 bases for V and 0 bases for J; bases not matched to a gene: 1. This CDR3 is 15 amino acids long. CDR3 region: CASSQRDRANYGYTF. Here the CDR3 DNA reads TGCGCCAGCAGCCAAAGGGACAGGGCTAACTATGGCTACACCTTC.

J is TRBJ1-1 and V is TRBV5-1; TRBD1 agrees at 9 bases. The CDR3 totals 14 residues. V shed 1 base and J 5 bases; nucleotides not matched to a gene: 3. Germline CDR1 and CDR2: SGHRS and YFSETQ. The CDR3 DNA is TGCGCCAGCAGCTTGACAGGGGGCTATACTGAAGCTTTCTTT. It yields the protein CASSLTGGYTEAFF.

The chain is built from TRBV6-5 and TRBJ1-4; no firm D call. There are 15 residues in the CDR3. Germline V gene data show CDR1 as MNHEY and CDR2 as SVGAGI. Trimming left V 4 bases short and J 5 bases short, with 14 bases between. The CDR3 sequence is CASSFTWVRNEKLFF. In DNA, the CDR3 is TGTGCCAGCAGTTTCACGTGGGTCAGGAATGAAAAACTGTTTTTT.